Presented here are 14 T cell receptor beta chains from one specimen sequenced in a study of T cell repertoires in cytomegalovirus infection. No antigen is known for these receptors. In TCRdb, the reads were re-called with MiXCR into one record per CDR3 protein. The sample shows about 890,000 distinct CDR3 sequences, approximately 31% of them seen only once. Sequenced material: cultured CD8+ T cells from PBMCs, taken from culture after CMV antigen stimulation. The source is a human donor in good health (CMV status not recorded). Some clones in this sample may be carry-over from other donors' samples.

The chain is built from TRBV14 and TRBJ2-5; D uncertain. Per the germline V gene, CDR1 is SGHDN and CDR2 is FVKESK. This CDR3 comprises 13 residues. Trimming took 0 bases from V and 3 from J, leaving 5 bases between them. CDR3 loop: CASSQEAEETQYF. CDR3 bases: TGTGCCAGCAGCCAAGAGGCGGAAGAGACCCAGTACTTC.

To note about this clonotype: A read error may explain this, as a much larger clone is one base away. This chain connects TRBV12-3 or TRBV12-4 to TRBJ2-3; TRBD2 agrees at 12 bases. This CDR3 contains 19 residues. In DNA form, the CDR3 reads TGTGCCGGCAGTCCGCCTTTTTCGGGGACTAGCGGGTCCACAGATACGCAGTATTTT. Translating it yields CAGSPPFSGTSGSTDTQYF.

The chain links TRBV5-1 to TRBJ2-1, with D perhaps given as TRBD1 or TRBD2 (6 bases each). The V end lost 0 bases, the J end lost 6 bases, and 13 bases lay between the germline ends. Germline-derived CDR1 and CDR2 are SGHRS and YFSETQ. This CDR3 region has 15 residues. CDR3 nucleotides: TGCGCCAGCAGCTTGGTGGGGGCCGGGGGCAATGAGCAGTTCTTC. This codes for CASSLVGAGGNEQFF. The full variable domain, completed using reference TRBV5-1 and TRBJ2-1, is KAGVTQTPRYLIKTRGQQVTLSCSPISGHRSVSWYQQTPGQGLQFLFEYFSETQRNKGNFPGRFSGRQFSNSRSEMNVSTLELGDSALYLCASSLVGAGGNEQFFGPGTRLTVL.

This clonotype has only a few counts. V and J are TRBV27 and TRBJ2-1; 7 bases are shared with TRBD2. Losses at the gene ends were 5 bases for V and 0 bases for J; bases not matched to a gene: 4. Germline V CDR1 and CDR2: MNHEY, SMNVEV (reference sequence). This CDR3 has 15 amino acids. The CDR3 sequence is CASSPGTTSYNEQFF. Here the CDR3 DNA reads TGTGCCAGCAGTCCCGGGACTACCTCCTACAATGAGCAGTTCTTC.

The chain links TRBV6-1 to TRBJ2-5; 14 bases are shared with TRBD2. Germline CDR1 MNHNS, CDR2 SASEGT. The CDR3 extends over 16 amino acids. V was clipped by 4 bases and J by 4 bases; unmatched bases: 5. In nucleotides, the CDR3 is TGTGCCAGCAGTGGACCCGGGACTAGCGGGGGAGAGACCCAGTACTTC. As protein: CASSGPGTSGGETQYF.

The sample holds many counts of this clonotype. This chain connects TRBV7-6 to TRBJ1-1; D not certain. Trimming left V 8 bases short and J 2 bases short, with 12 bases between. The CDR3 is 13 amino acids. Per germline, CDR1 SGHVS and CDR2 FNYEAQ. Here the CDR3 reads CASHDGGNTEAFF. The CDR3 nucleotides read TGTGCCAGCCATGACGGAGGAAACACTGAAGCTTTCTTT.

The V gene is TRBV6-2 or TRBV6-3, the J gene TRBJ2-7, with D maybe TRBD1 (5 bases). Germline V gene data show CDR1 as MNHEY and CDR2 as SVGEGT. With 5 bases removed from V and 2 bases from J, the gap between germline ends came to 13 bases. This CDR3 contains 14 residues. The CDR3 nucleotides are TGTGCCAGCAGTGCCTTGGACACAACCTACGAGCAGTACGTC. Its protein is CASSALDTTYEQYV.

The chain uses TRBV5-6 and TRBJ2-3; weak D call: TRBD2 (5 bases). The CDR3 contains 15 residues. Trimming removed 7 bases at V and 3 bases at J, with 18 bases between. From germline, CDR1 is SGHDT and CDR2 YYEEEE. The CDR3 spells CASRRRARSTDTQYF. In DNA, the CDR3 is TGTGCCAGCCGCCGGCGGGCGCGTAGTACAGATACGCAGTATTTT.

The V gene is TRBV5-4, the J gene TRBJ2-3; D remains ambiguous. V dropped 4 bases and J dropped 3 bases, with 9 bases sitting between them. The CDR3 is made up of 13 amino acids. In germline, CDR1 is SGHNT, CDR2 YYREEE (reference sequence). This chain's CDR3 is CASSPYPTDTQYF. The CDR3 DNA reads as TGTGCCAGCAGCCCTTACCCTACAGATACGCAGTATTTT. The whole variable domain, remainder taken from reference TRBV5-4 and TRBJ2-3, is ETGVTQSPTHLIKTRGQQVTLRCSSQSGHNTVSWYQQALGQGPQFIFQYYREEENGRGNFPPRFSGLQFPNYSSELNVNALELDDSALYLCASSPYPTDTQYFGPGTRLTVL.

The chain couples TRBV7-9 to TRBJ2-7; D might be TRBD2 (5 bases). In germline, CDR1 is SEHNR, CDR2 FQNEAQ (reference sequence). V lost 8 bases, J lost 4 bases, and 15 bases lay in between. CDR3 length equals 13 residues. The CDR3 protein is CASGDTGGYEQYF. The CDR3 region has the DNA TGTGCCAGCGGCGATACGGGCGGGTACGAGCAGTACTTC.

CDR3 loop: CASSPPGQGWCTF. The CDR3 DNA sequence: TGTGCCAGCAGTCCTCCGGGACAGGGTTGGTGTACCTTC. The chain joins TRBV28 to TRBJ1-2; 9 bases match TRBD1. V was clipped by 5 bases and J by 14 bases; unmatched bases: 12. This CDR3 contains 13 residues. Germline CDR1 reads MDHEN; CDR2 reads SYDVKM.

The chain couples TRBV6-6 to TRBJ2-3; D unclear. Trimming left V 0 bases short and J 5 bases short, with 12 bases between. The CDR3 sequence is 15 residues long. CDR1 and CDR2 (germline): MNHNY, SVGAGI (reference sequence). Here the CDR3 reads CASSYSKGSKDTQYF. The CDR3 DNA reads TGTGCCAGCAGTTACTCGAAAGGGTCCAAAGATACGCAGTATTTT.

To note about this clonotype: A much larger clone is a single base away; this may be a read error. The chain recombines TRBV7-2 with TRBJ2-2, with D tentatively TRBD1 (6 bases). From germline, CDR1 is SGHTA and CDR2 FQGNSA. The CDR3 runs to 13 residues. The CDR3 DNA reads TGTGCCATCAGCCCCACAGGGTCCGGGGAGCTGTTTTTT. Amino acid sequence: CAISPTGSGELFF.

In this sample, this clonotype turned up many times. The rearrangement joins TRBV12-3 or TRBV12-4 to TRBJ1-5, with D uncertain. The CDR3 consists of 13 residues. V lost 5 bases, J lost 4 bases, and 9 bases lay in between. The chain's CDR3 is CASSRGSNQPQHF. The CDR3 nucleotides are TGTGCCAGCAGTCGCGGATCTAATCAGCCCCAGCATTTT.